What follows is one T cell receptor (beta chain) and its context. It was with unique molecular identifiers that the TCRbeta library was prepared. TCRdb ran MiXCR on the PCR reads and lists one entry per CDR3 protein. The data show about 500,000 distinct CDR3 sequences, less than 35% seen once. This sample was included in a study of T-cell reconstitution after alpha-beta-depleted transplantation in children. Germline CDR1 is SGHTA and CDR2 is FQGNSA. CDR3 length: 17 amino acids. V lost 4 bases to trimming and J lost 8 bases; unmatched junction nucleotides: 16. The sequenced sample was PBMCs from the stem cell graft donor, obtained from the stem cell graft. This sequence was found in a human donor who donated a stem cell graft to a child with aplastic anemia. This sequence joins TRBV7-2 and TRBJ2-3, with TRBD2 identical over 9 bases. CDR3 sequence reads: CASSSPWREGLRRTQYF. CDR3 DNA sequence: TGTGCCAGCAGCTCCCCCTGGCGGGAGGGCCTCCGTCGTACGCAGTATTTT.